This is a list of T cell receptor beta chains from one sample in a study of blood T cell repertoires in COVID-19. Sequenced by immunoSEQ multiplex PCR; TCRdb stores in-frame clones only, minus some. The data contain about 230,000 clones, about four fifths of them seen just once; the ten biggest clones take up roughly 7.8%. Sequenced input: peripheral blood. All receptors come from a man aged 35-49 years with active or convalescent COVID-19. Both conserved end residues are part of each CDR3. Fields, in order: V gene, J gene, D gene, clone size, CDR3 DNA, CDR3 protein. The D gene is left open where the match is weak. Clone size is shown for a subset of rows, as once, few, many or a class of expanded clone.

v_gene: TRBV19; j_gene: TRBJ2-2; d_gene: NA; abundance: once; CDR3nt: TGTGCCAGTAGTGTGACAGGACCCGGGGAGCTGTTTTTT; CDR3aa: CASSVTGPGELFF
v_gene: TRBV5-6; j_gene: TRBJ2-7; d_gene: NA; abundance: NA; CDR3nt: TGTGCCAGCAGCTTCGGAGCAATCTACGAGCAGTACTTC; CDR3aa: CASSFGAIYEQYF
v_gene: TRBV7-9; j_gene: TRBJ2-7; d_gene: TRBD2; abundance: few; CDR3nt: TGTGCCAGCAGCTCGACTAGCGGGGGATCCTCCTACGAGCAGTACTTC; CDR3aa: CASSSTSGGSSYEQYF
v_gene: TRBV6-5; j_gene: TRBJ2-7; d_gene: NA; abundance: NA; CDR3nt: TGTGCCAGCAGTTACTCTTCCGCAGGATCCTACGAGCAGTACTTC; CDR3aa: CASSYSSAGSYEQYF
v_gene: TRBV1; j_gene: TRBJ2-3; d_gene: NA; abundance: NA; CDR3nt: TGCACCAGCAGCGGGGGGACTAGCGGGAGTGTGATAGATACGCAGTATTTT; CDR3aa: CTSSGGTSGSVIDTQYF
v_gene: TRBV6-5; j_gene: TRBJ2-7; d_gene: NA; abundance: NA; CDR3nt: TGTGCCAGCAGCGCAGGAGGTTACTTCTACGAGCAGTACTTC; CDR3aa: CASSAGGYFYEQYF
v_gene: TRBV30; j_gene: TRBJ1-4; d_gene: NA; abundance: NA; CDR3nt: TGTGCCTGGAGTGATAATAGGGGCAGTGAAAAACTGTTTTTT; CDR3aa: CAWSDNRGSEKLFF
v_gene: TRBV6-2/TRBV6-3; j_gene: TRBJ2-3; d_gene: NA; abundance: NA; CDR3nt: TGTGCCAGCAGTTCCATCGCGGGTGATACGCAGTATTTT; CDR3aa: CASSSIAGDTQYF
v_gene: TRBV19; j_gene: TRBJ1-2; d_gene: NA; abundance: NA; CDR3nt: TGTGCCAGTGCCGGGGAGGGGGTGAGTGGCTACACCTTC; CDR3aa: CASAGEGVSGYTF
v_gene: TRBV5-5; j_gene: TRBJ2-7; d_gene: TRBD1; abundance: NA; CDR3nt: TGTGCCAGCAGCTTGGGGACAGGGGCCTACGAGCAGTACTTC; CDR3aa: CASSLGTGAYEQYF
v_gene: TRBV5-4; j_gene: TRBJ1-6; d_gene: NA; abundance: NA; CDR3nt: TGTGCCAGCAGCTCGGGAGGTAGATCCTATAATTCACCCCTCCACTTT; CDR3aa: CASSSGGRSYNSPLHF
v_gene: TRBV7-2; j_gene: TRBJ2-3; d_gene: NA; abundance: NA; CDR3nt: TGTGCCAGCAGCTTATCAGCGGAGAGCACAGATACGCAGTATTTT; CDR3aa: CASSLSAESTDTQYF
v_gene: TRBV9; j_gene: TRBJ2-7; d_gene: NA; abundance: once; CDR3nt: TGTGCCAGCAGCGGTACGGGACTGGGCAACTACGAGCAGTACTTC; CDR3aa: CASSGTGLGNYEQYF
v_gene: TRBV15; j_gene: TRBJ1-4; d_gene: TRBD1; abundance: NA; CDR3nt: TGTGCCACCAGCAGACCGGGGACAGGGATCACAGAAAAACTGTTTTTT; CDR3aa: CATSRPGTGITEKLFF
v_gene: TRBV6-5; j_gene: TRBJ2-5; d_gene: TRBD2; abundance: NA; CDR3nt: TGTGCCAGCAGTTACGTCGGTAGCGGGGGGGACGAGACCCAGTACTTC; CDR3aa: CASSYVGSGGDETQYF
v_gene: TRBV6-5; j_gene: TRBJ1-2; d_gene: NA; abundance: NA; CDR3nt: TGTGCCAGCATCCAAGGGTGGCCCAGGAGGGTTGGCTACACCTTC; CDR3aa: CASIQGWPRRVGYTF
v_gene: TRBV7-9; j_gene: TRBJ1-1; d_gene: NA; abundance: few; CDR3nt: TGTGCCAGCAGCTTAGCCCTTGGACAGACTGAAGCTTTCTTT; CDR3aa: CASSLALGQTEAFF
v_gene: TRBV28; j_gene: TRBJ1-2; d_gene: NA; abundance: NA; CDR3nt: TGTGCCAGCACCCAGGGAGGGGGCTACACCTTC; CDR3aa: CASTQGGGYTF
v_gene: TRBV5-1; j_gene: TRBJ1-1; d_gene: TRBD1; abundance: NA; CDR3nt: TGCGCCAGCAGCGAAGGACAGGCGAAAACTGAAGCTTTCTTT; CDR3aa: CASSEGQAKTEAFF
v_gene: TRBV24-1; j_gene: TRBJ1-4; d_gene: TRBD1; abundance: few; CDR3nt: TGTGCCACCCCCGGCAGGGGGGTGCAGGAAAAACTGTTTTTT; CDR3aa: CATPGRGVQEKLFF
v_gene: TRBV11-3; j_gene: TRBJ2-3; d_gene: TRBD2; abundance: NA; CDR3nt: TGTGCCAGCAGCCGACAGATAGCGGGAGCGGCAGATACGCAGTATTTT; CDR3aa: CASSRQIAGAADTQYF
v_gene: TRBV7-9; j_gene: TRBJ2-7; d_gene: NA; abundance: once; CDR3nt: TGTGCCAGCAGCCCCATCTACGAGCAGTACTTC; CDR3aa: CASSPIYEQYF
v_gene: TRBV24-1; j_gene: TRBJ1-5; d_gene: NA; abundance: once; CDR3nt: TGTGCCACCAGCGAGTCGGGGGGGAGCAATCAGCCCCAGCATTTT; CDR3aa: CATSESGGSNQPQHF
v_gene: TRBV24-1; j_gene: TRBJ2-3; d_gene: NA; abundance: NA; CDR3nt: TGTGCCACCAGTGATTTAGCAGGGTTTAGCACAGATACGCAGTATTTT; CDR3aa: CATSDLAGFSTDTQYF
v_gene: TRBV4-1; j_gene: TRBJ2-7; d_gene: TRBD1; abundance: NA; CDR3nt: TGCGCCAGCAGCACTATTCGGGGGACAGGGGTAAATCTGTACTTC; CDR3aa: CASSTIRGTGVNLYF
v_gene: TRBV10-1; j_gene: TRBJ2-2; d_gene: NA; abundance: NA; CDR3nt: TGCGCCAGTAAAAGGGGCACCGGGGAGCTGTTTTTT; CDR3aa: CASKRGTGELFF
v_gene: TRBV11-2; j_gene: TRBJ1-1; d_gene: NA; abundance: NA; CDR3nt: TGTGCCAGCAGCTTAGGTCTCCGGGGGTCCACTGAAGCTTTCTTT; CDR3aa: CASSLGLRGSTEAFF
v_gene: TRBV28; j_gene: TRBJ1-1; d_gene: NA; abundance: NA; CDR3nt: TGTGCCAGCAGTACTCACAGGGCTGAAGCTTTCTTT; CDR3aa: CASSTHRAEAFF
v_gene: TRBV21-1; j_gene: TRBJ1-3; d_gene: NA; abundance: NA; CDR3nt: TGTGCCAGCATTAACTCTGGAAACACCATATATTTT; CDR3aa: CASINSGNTIYF
v_gene: TRBV12-5; j_gene: TRBJ1-3; d_gene: TRBD1; abundance: NA; CDR3nt: TGTGCTAGTGGTTTGGGACAGGGGTCTACTGGAAACACCATATATTTT; CDR3aa: CASGLGQGSTGNTIYF
v_gene: TRBV19; j_gene: TRBJ1-2; d_gene: TRBD1; abundance: NA; CDR3nt: TGTGCCAGTATCCAACTAGGGACAGGTTCAGATCCCACCTTC; CDR3aa: CASIQLGTGSDPTF
v_gene: TRBV6-5; j_gene: TRBJ2-1; d_gene: NA; abundance: NA; CDR3nt: TGTGCCAGCAGTTACTCTCAGATCTCCTACAATGAGCAGTTCTTC; CDR3aa: CASSYSQISYNEQFF
v_gene: TRBV12-3/TRBV12-4; j_gene: TRBJ1-2; d_gene: NA; abundance: NA; CDR3nt: TGTGCCAGCATACAGGGTGGAAACTATGGCTACACCTTC; CDR3aa: CASIQGGNYGYTF
v_gene: TRBV5-1; j_gene: TRBJ1-3; d_gene: TRBD1; abundance: NA; CDR3nt: TGCGCCAGCAGCCCCGGACAGGGGACGGGGGCTGGAAACACCATATATTTT; CDR3aa: CASSPGQGTGAGNTIYF
v_gene: TRBV7-9; j_gene: TRBJ1-1; d_gene: NA; abundance: few; CDR3nt: TGTGCCAGCAGCTTATCCCCGGGAGAGAGGAACACTGAAGCTTTCTTT; CDR3aa: CASSLSPGERNTEAFF
v_gene: TRBV12-3/TRBV12-4; j_gene: TRBJ2-1; d_gene: NA; abundance: NA; CDR3nt: TGTGCCACGGCTTCGGGGGACAATGAGCAGTTCTTC; CDR3aa: CATASGDNEQFF
v_gene: TRBV7-2; j_gene: TRBJ1-3; d_gene: NA; abundance: NA; CDR3nt: TGTGCCAGCAGCTTAGCAGGGGCCCGGTCTGGAAACACCATATATTTT; CDR3aa: CASSLAGARSGNTIYF
v_gene: TRBV6-1; j_gene: TRBJ2-1; d_gene: TRBD1; abundance: NA; CDR3nt: TGTGCCAGCAGTGCTGGAGGGACAGGGTCGGGTACGAGCTCCTACAATGAGCAGTTCTTC; CDR3aa: CASSAGGTGSGTSSYNEQFF
v_gene: TRBV7-3; j_gene: TRBJ2-2; d_gene: NA; abundance: NA; CDR3nt: TGTGCCAGCAGCCTAGGTGGGGGCGGAACCGGGGAGCTGTTTTTT; CDR3aa: CASSLGGGGTGELFF
v_gene: TRBV6-5; j_gene: TRBJ1-4; d_gene: NA; abundance: NA; CDR3nt: TGTGCCAGCAGTTACTCTGGCAGGATCGAAAAACTGTTTTTT; CDR3aa: CASSYSGRIEKLFF
v_gene: TRBV18; j_gene: TRBJ2-2; d_gene: NA; abundance: NA; CDR3nt: TGTGCCAGCTCACCTCCGACAAGGAACACCGGGGAGCTGTTTTTT; CDR3aa: CASSPPTRNTGELFF
v_gene: TRBV2; j_gene: TRBJ1-5; d_gene: NA; abundance: NA; CDR3nt: TGTGCCAGCAGCCTCACAGGGTCGATGGGCAATCAGCCCCAGCATTTT; CDR3aa: CASSLTGSMGNQPQHF
v_gene: TRBV29-1; j_gene: TRBJ1-3; d_gene: NA; abundance: NA; CDR3nt: TGCAGCGGTTTCACAGGGAGCGACACCATATATTTT; CDR3aa: CSGFTGSDTIYF
v_gene: TRBV9; j_gene: TRBJ2-5; d_gene: NA; abundance: few; CDR3nt: TGTGCCAGCAGTTCGACGTCGGGGCTCAGGGGAGAGACCCAGTACTTC; CDR3aa: CASSSTSGLRGETQYF
v_gene: TRBV2; j_gene: TRBJ2-7; d_gene: TRBD2; abundance: NA; CDR3nt: TGTGCCAGCAGGCCCGGACTAGCGGACTCCTACGAGCAGTACTTC; CDR3aa: CASRPGLADSYEQYF
v_gene: TRBV6-5; j_gene: TRBJ1-5; d_gene: NA; abundance: few; CDR3nt: TGTGCCAGCAGCAGGACAGGCAATCAGCCCCAGCATTTT; CDR3aa: CASSRTGNQPQHF
v_gene: TRBV9; j_gene: TRBJ2-7; d_gene: TRBD2; abundance: NA; CDR3nt: TGTGCCAGCAGCGTATCTAGCGGGGGAGTGTACGAGCAGTACTTC; CDR3aa: CASSVSSGGVYEQYF
v_gene: TRBV10-3; j_gene: TRBJ1-2; d_gene: TRBD1; abundance: NA; CDR3nt: TGTGCCATCAGTGACCCGGGACAGGGGGTAATTGGCTACACCTTC; CDR3aa: CAISDPGQGVIGYTF
v_gene: TRBV9; j_gene: TRBJ2-1; d_gene: TRBD2; abundance: NA; CDR3nt: TGTGCCAGCAGCGTAGGGGTAGCGGGAGTATCCTACAATGAGCAGTTCTTC; CDR3aa: CASSVGVAGVSYNEQFF
v_gene: TRBV4-3; j_gene: TRBJ2-2; d_gene: TRBD2; abundance: NA; CDR3nt: TGCGCCAGCAGCCAAAACCCCGGGACTACGGCTACCGGGGAGCTGTTTTTT; CDR3aa: CASSQNPGTTATGELFF
v_gene: TRBV6-5; j_gene: TRBJ1-4; d_gene: TRBD1; abundance: NA; CDR3nt: TGTGCCAGCAGCCTACAGGGGGCGGGCACGGAAAAACTGTTTTTT; CDR3aa: CASSLQGAGTEKLFF
v_gene: TRBV5-5; j_gene: TRBJ1-5; d_gene: TRBD1; abundance: once; CDR3nt: TGTGCCAGCAGCTTAACAGGGGGTCAGCCCCAGCATTTT; CDR3aa: CASSLTGGQPQHF
v_gene: TRBV30; j_gene: TRBJ1-2; d_gene: NA; abundance: NA; CDR3nt: TGTGCCTCTGAAAGGGACAAAGCTAACTATGGCTACACCTTC; CDR3aa: CASERDKANYGYTF
v_gene: TRBV28; j_gene: TRBJ2-5; d_gene: NA; abundance: NA; CDR3nt: TGTGCCAGCAGCCTAATCCGAGAGATCCAGTACTTC; CDR3aa: CASSLIREIQYF
v_gene: TRBV11-2; j_gene: TRBJ2-1; d_gene: NA; abundance: NA; CDR3nt: TGTGCCAGCAGCTTAGATGGTCAGGGATTCCACAATGAGCAGTTCTTC; CDR3aa: CASSLDGQGFHNEQFF
v_gene: TRBV5-6; j_gene: TRBJ2-1; d_gene: NA; abundance: once; CDR3nt: TGTGCCAGCAGCTTGGGTGGTGGCCAGGGGCTCTACAATGAGCAGTTCTTC; CDR3aa: CASSLGGGQGLYNEQFF
v_gene: TRBV5-5; j_gene: TRBJ2-3; d_gene: TRBD2; abundance: once; CDR3nt: TGTGCCAGCAGCCCGGCGGCTAGCGGGGCCCCTTATACGCAGTATTTT; CDR3aa: CASSPAASGAPYTQYF
v_gene: TRBV25-1; j_gene: TRBJ1-2; d_gene: NA; abundance: NA; CDR3nt: TGTGCCAGCAATCAGGGCTTGTATGGCTACACCTTC; CDR3aa: CASNQGLYGYTF
v_gene: TRBV19; j_gene: TRBJ1-2; d_gene: NA; abundance: NA; CDR3nt: TGTGCCAGTAAAACTACCCGAGACCGCTATGGCTACACCTTC; CDR3aa: CASKTTRDRYGYTF
v_gene: TRBV28; j_gene: TRBJ1-6; d_gene: NA; abundance: NA; CDR3nt: TGTGCCAGCAGTTTGGGACTGGGACCTAATTCACCCCTCCACTTT; CDR3aa: CASSLGLGPNSPLHF